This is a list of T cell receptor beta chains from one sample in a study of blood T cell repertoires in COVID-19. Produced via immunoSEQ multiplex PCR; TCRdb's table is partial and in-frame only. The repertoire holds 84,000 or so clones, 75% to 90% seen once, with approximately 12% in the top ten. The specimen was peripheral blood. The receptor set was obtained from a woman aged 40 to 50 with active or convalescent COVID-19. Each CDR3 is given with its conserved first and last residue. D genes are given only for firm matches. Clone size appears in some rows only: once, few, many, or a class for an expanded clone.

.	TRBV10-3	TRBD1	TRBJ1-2	CAISGQGGRGYTF	TGTGCCATCAGTGGACAGGGGGGTCGTGGCTACACCTTC
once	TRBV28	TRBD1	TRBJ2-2	CASSLGTGGFTGELFF	TGTGCCAGCAGTTTAGGAACAGGGGGCTTCACCGGGGAGCTGTTTTTT
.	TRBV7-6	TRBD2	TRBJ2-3	CASSTGLAGDPQYF	TGTGCCAGCAGCACCGGACTAGCGGGAGATCCGCAGTATTTT
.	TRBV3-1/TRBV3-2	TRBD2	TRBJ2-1	CASRGVAGGPAYNEQFF	TGTGCCAGCAGGGGGGTGGCGGGAGGCCCAGCCTACAATGAGCAGTTCTTC
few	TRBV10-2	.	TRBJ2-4	CASSITGSQAKNIQYF	TGCGCCAGCAGTATAACAGGGTCACAGGCCAAAAACATTCAGTACTTC
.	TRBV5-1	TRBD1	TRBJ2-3	CASSQPQGAPTDTQYF	TGCGCCAGCAGCCAACCACAGGGGGCCCCCACAGATACGCAGTATTTT
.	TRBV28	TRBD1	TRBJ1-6	CASSWRTGNSPLHF	TGTGCCAGCAGTTGGCGGACAGGGAATTCACCCCTCCACTTT
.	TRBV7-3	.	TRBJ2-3	CASSLTSVGTDTQYF	TGTGCCAGCAGCTTAACTAGCGTGGGCACAGATACGCAGTATTTT
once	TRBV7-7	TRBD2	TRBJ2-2	CASTNAVGLAGTGELFF	TGTGCCAGCACGAATGCGGTGGGCCTAGCGGGCACCGGGGAGCTGTTTTTT
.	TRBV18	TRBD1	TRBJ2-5	CATGTGDAETQYF	TGTGCCACAGGAACAGGGGACGCCGAGACCCAGTACTTC
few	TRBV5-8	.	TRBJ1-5	CASSLGTGRGQPQHF	TGTGCCAGCAGCTTGGGTACAGGGAGAGGACAGCCCCAGCATTTT
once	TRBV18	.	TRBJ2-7	CASSPTDSAYEQYF	TGTGCCAGCTCACCCACGGACTCAGCCTACGAGCAGTACTTC
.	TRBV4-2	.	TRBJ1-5	CASSQDRGADGQPQHF	TGTGCCAGCAGCCAAGATCGGGGGGCGGACGGTCAGCCCCAGCATTTT
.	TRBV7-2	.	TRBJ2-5	CASSLATAYQETQYF	TGTGCCAGCAGCTTAGCGACAGCGTACCAAGAGACCCAGTACTTC
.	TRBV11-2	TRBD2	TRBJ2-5	CASSVTSGGALVTQYF	TGTGCCAGCAGCGTAACTAGCGGGGGGGCCCTGGTGACCCAGTACTTC
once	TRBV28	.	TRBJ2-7	CASSYRLATYEQYF	TGTGCCAGCAGTTATAGGCTAGCGACCTACGAGCAGTACTTC
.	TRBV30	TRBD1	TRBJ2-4	CAWSAGQGKNIQYF	TGTGCCTGGAGTGCGGGACAGGGGAAAAACATTCAGTACTTC
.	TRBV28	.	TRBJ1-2	CASSRGDSSGYTF	TGTGCCAGCAGCCGGGGGGATTCGAGCGGCTACACCTTC
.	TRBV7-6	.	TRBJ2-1	CASSQRPNPYNEQFF	TGTGCCAGCAGCCAGCGCCCCAACCCCTACAATGAGCAGTTCTTC
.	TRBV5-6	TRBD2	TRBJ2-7	CASSPLAGGPYEQYF	TGTGCCAGCAGCCCCTTAGCGGGAGGCCCCTACGAGCAGTACTTC
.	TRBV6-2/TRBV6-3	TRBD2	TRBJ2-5	CASSLAGVPETQYF	TGTGCCAGCAGCTTAGCGGGAGTCCCAGAGACCCAGTACTTC
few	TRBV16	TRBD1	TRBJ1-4	CASSQSGGTGGEKLFF	TGTGCCAGCAGCCAATCCGGGGGGACAGGGGGCGAAAAACTGTTTTTT
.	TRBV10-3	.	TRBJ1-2	CAIKQGGYDGYTF	TGTGCCATAAAACAGGGCGGTTACGATGGCTACACCTTC
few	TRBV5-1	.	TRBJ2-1	CASRSTDNEQFF	TGCGCCAGCCGATCGACAGACAATGAGCAGTTCTTC
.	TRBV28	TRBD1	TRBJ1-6	CASARTGGGSYNSPLHF	TGTGCCAGCGCACGTACAGGGGGGGGCTCCTATAATTCACCCCTCCACTTT
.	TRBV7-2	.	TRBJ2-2	CASSPPSGSAAGGELFF	TGTGCCAGCAGCCCCCCGTCGGGGTCCGCGGCTGGCGGGGAGCTGTTTTTT
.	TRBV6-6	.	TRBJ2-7	CASSLRWGDYEQYF	TGTGCCAGCAGCCTACGGTGGGGGGACTACGAGCAGTACTTC
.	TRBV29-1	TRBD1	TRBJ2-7	CTVGTGGHEQYF	TGCACCGTAGGGACAGGGGGACACGAGCAGTACTTC
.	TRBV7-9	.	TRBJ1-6	CASSSKGGGTSPLHF	TGTGCCAGCAGCTCCAAGGGGGGGGGAACTTCACCCCTCCACTTT
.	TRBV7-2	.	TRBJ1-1	CASSVDRNTEAFF	TGTGCCAGCAGCGTCGACAGAAACACTGAAGCTTTCTTT
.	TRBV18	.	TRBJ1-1	CASSPGQGSEAFF	TGTGCCAGCTCACCTGGCCAGGGCTCTGAAGCTTTCTTT
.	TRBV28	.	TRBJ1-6	CASSLSQGLLPPLHF	TGTGCCAGCAGTTTATCTCAGGGGCTCTTGCCACCCCTCCACTTT
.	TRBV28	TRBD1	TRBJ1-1	CASTPQDRARNTEAFF	TGTGCCAGCACCCCCCAGGACAGGGCAAGGAACACTGAAGCTTTCTTT
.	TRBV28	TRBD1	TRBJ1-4	CASSYGQGAPRIEKLFF	TGTGCCAGCAGTTATGGACAGGGGGCGCCCAGGATTGAAAAACTGTTTTTT
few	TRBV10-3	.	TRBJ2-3	CAISELLGNTQYF	TGTGCCATCAGTGAGTTACTAGGAAATACGCAGTATTTT
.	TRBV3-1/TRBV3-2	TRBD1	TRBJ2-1	CASSQGGQGFGNEQFF	TGTGCCAGCAGCCAAGGGGGACAGGGTTTTGGCAATGAGCAGTTCTTC
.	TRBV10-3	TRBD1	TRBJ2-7	CAIRRTGSSYEQYF	TGTGCCATCAGAAGGACAGGGAGCTCCTACGAGCAGTACTTC
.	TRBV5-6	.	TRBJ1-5	CASSLGPVQPQHF	TGTGCCAGCAGCTTGGGGCCCGTCCAGCCCCAGCATTTT
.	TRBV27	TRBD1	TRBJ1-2	CASSLQGQGAGYTF	TGTGCCAGCAGTTTACAGGGACAGGGGGCTGGCTACACCTTC
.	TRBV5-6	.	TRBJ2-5	CASSFGGTTQYF	TGTGCCAGCAGCTTCGGAGGGACGACCCAGTACTTC
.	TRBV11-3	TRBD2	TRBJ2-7	CASSSGLAGVEQYF	TGTGCCAGCAGCTCGGGACTAGCGGGAGTCGAGCAGTACTTC
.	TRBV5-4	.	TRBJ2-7	CASSLDGGKLTYEQYF	TGTGCCAGCAGCTTGGATGGGGGCAAACTCACATACGAGCAGTACTTC
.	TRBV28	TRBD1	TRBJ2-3	CASWGTVSSTDTQYF	TGTGCCAGCTGGGGGACAGTCTCCAGCACAGATACGCAGTATTTT
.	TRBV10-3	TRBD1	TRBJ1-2	CAISERQGGYGYTF	TGTGCCATCAGTGAGCGACAGGGTGGCTATGGCTACACCTTC